Each of the 13 T cell receptor beta chains below was sequenced from the same sample in a study of identical twins. TCRdb recomputed calls from the 5' RACE reads with MiXCR, one row per CDR3 protein. The sample yields about 1.7 million distinct CDR3 sequences, about 32% seen once. The sample consisted of cord blood. These receptors originate from a newborn girl in good health.

The rearrangement links TRBV3-1 to TRBJ1-5; 7 nucleotides align to TRBD1. The CDR3 is 13 residues long. Losses at the gene ends were 6 bases for V and 4 bases for J; bases not matched to a gene: 3. Germline assignment: CDR1 LGHDT and CDR2 YNNKEL (reference sequence). In DNA form, the CDR3 reads TGTGCCAGCAGTCGGGGACAGAATCAGCCCCAGCATTTT. This encodes CASSRGQNQPQHF.

The V and J genes are TRBV20-1 and TRBJ1-1; D is undetermined. Trimming pared 0 bases from V and 9 bases from J, leaving 11 bases between. Germline V gene sequence: CDR1 DFQATT, CDR2 SNEGSKA (reference sequence). The CDR3 runs to 12 residues. As DNA, the CDR3 is TGCAGTGCTAGAGAGCCAGGACCAAAAGCTTTCTTT. It specifies CSAREPGPKAFF.

The gene calls are TRBV20-1 and TRBJ2-5, with D possibly being TRBD1 (6 bases). The CDR3 runs 14 residues. Germline values: CDR1 DFQATT, CDR2 SNEGSKA (reference sequence). Trimming took off 6 bases at V and 0 bases at J, with 14 bases between the two ends. CDR3 DNA sequence: TGCAGTGCCCTCGTCCGGGACAACCAAGAGACCCAGTACTTC. It codes for CSALVRDNQETQYF.

The chain recombines TRBV5-6 with TRBJ2-1; D call uncertain. The CDR3 sequence is 12 residues long. The V gene lost 3 bases and the J gene lost 7 bases, with 8 bases spanning the gap. The germline CDR1 and CDR2 sequences are SGHDT and YYEEEE. The DNA for the CDR3 is TGTGCCAGCAGCTCGAACCCTAATGAGCAGTTCTTC. Translated, it gives CASSSNPNEQFF.

This chain joins TRBV20-1 and TRBJ2-6; 8 nucleotides agree with TRBD1. The ends lost 6 bases at V and 0 bases at J; junction bases unmatched: 7. Germline V lookup: CDR1 DFQATT, CDR2 SNEGSKA (reference sequence). The CDR3 sequence is 16 residues long. The CDR3 DNA is TGCAGTGCCGGACAGGGATCTCTCTCTGGGGCCAACGTCCTGACTTTC. As protein: CSAGQGSLSGANVLTF.

V gene TRBV20-1 combines with J gene TRBJ2-7, with unresolved D. V was pared by 1 base and J by 7 bases, with 11 bases between. The CDR3 is 12 amino acids. Germline V gives CDR1 DFQATT, CDR2 SNEGSKA (reference sequence). The CDR3 bases are TGCAGTGCTAGAGTGGCGGTCAATGAGCAGTACTTC. Translation: CSARVAVNEQYF.

In regard to this clonotype: Since a much larger clone is just one base distant, this may be a read error. The V and J genes are TRBV4-2 and TRBJ2-5; TRBD1 aligns across 7 bases. V gave up 4 bases and J gave up 5 bases; unmatched junction bases: 16. This CDR3 is 17 amino acids long. Per the germline V gene, CDR1 is LGHNA and CDR2 is YNFKEQ. The CDR3 sequence is CASSLNVHQGVHETQYF. CDR3 sequence (DNA): TGTGCCAGCAGCCTAAACGTACACCAGGGGGTGCATGAGACCCAGTACTTC.

The CDR3 nucleotides read TGCAGTGCAACACTAGCGGGGGGACAAGAGACCCAGTACTTC. Translating it yields CSATLAGGQETQYF. The chain recombines TRBV20-1 with TRBJ2-5; 12 bases align to TRBD2. CDR3 size: 14 residues. The V gene end was trimmed by 6 bases and the J gene end by 2 bases; junction bases not matched to a gene: 4. Looked up from germline, CDR1 is DFQATT and CDR2 is SNEGSKA (reference sequence).

This chain joins TRBV20-1 and TRBJ2-7, with D uncertain. Trimming removed 3 bases from V and 0 bases from J, with 12 bases in between. Germline CDR1 is DFQATT and CDR2 is SNEGSKA (reference sequence). The CDR3 is made up of 14 amino acids. The CDR3 DNA reads as TGCAGTGCTAGGGATCAACTGAGCTCCTACGAGCAGTACTTC. It codes for CSARDQLSSYEQYF.

The V call is TRBV21-1, the J call TRBJ1-4; the listed D gene, TRBD1, was not tested against the DNA. TRBV21-1 is tagged as a pseudogene. The CDR3 extends over 14 amino acids. The CDR3 sequence: CASSRGVSNEKLFF. The CDR3 DNA sequence: TGTGCCAGCAGCAGGGGGGTCTCTAATGAAAAACTGTTTTTT.

A word on this clonotype: The final CDR3 position lacks the conserved phenylalanine or tryptophan, pointing to a likely read error. The V call is TRBV14, the J call TRBJ2-3, with TRBD1 identical over 9 bases. The J segment lost 0 bases and the V segment lost 6 bases, leaving 7 bases of the junction unmatched. The germline gives CDR1 SGHDN, CDR2 FVKESK. This CDR3 spans 16 amino acids. The CDR3 protein is CASRRTGGWSTDTQYY. The CDR3 bases are TGTGCCAGCAGACGAACAGGGGGCTGGAGCACAGATACGCAGTATTAT.

The V gene is TRBV12-5, the J gene TRBJ2-1; TRBD2 aligns across 9 bases. With V trimmed by 5 bases and J by 8 bases, 4 bases remained unmatched. CDR3 length equals 13 residues. The germline V gene encodes CDR1 LGHNT and CDR2 FRNRAP. CDR3 protein: CASGPGLAHEQFF. The CDR3 DNA reads as TGTGCTAGTGGTCCGGGACTAGCTCATGAGCAGTTCTTC.

The CDR3 region is CSVAPSGSTDTQYF. CDR3 nucleotides: TGCAGCGTTGCCCCAAGCGGGAGCACAGATACGCAGTATTTT. The chain uses TRBV29-1 and TRBJ2-3; D may be TRBD2 (6 bases). The germline gives CDR1 SQVTM, CDR2 ANQGSEA. V was cut by 4 bases and J by 0 bases, with 11 bases left in between. This CDR3 contains 14 residues.